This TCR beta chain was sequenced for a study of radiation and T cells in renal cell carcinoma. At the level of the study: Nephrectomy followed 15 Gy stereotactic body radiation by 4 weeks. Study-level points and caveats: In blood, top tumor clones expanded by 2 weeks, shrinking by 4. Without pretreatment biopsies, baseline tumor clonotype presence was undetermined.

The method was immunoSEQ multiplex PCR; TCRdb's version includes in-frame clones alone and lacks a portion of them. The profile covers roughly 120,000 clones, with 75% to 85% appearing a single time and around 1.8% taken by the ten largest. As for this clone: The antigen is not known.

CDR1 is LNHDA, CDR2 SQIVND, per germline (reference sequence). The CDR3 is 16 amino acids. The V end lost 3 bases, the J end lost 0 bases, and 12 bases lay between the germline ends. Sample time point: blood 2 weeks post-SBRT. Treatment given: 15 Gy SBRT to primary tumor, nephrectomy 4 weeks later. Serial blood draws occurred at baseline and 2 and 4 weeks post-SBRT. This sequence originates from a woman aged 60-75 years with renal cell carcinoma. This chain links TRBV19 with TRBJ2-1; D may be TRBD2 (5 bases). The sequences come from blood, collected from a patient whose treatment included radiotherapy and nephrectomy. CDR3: CASSISGRDSYNEQFF. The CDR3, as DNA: TGTGCCAGTAGTATCTCCGGACGGGACTCCTACAATGAGCAGTTCTTC.